The TCR beta chain under discussion was sequenced for a study of cytomegalovirus exposure and HLA in healthy donors. Findings and limits, study-wide: Later on, an analysis tied 15,000 to 20,000 TCR beta sequences to HLA alleles at 0.05 false discovery rate. About 87% or about 30% of the time was how often most TCR beta V segments were productive, according to an earlier analysis.

The PCR was carried out with 60 Vbeta primers and 13 Jbeta primers. Generated by immunoSEQ multiplex PCR, the TCRdb table keeps only in-frame clones and is missing some. The table lists some 170,000 clones, around four fifths of them singletons. Worth noting for this clone: The antigen is undetermined.

CDR3 length equals 15 residues. CDR1 and CDR2 (germline): SNHLY, FYNNEI. V gave up 0 bases and J gave up 4 bases; unmatched junction bases: 3. V gene TRBV2 combines with J gene TRBJ1-5; 7 bases agree with TRBD1. The origin of this receptor is a girl aged 2 to 10 in good health and CMV-seropositive. Material for sequencing was PBMCs. CDR3 nucleotides: TGTGCCAGCAGTGAAGCGATACAGGGGAATCAGCCCCAGCATTTT. The encoded protein is CASSEAIQGNQPQHF.